The entry that follows covers one TCR beta chain sequence. The antigen remains undetermined. The data stem from a study of shared clonotypes between healthy human individuals. Germline CDR1 LNHDA, CDR2 SQIVND (reference sequence). The CDR3 consists of 15 residues. Germline trimming cut 6 bases from V and 6 bases from J; bases unmatched to any gene: 7. The study, taken as a whole, reports: Non-shared clonotypes showed lower generation probabilities than clonotypes common to all four donors. Rarefaction indicated that sorted-subset sequencing remained incomplete although depth was large. Memory subsets had estimated richness that was generally smaller than that of naive subsets.

An approximately 200 ng quantity of DNA, roughly 32,000 T cell genomes, went into the sorted-subset replicate PCRs. The assay was immunoSEQ multiplex PCR, and TCRdb's table has in-frame clones only and misses some. The sample consists of roughly 760,000 clones, roughly 70% of them appearing once. The sequence was collected from a woman in her 30s in good health. Sequenced: memory CD4+ T cells sorted from blood. The sample's subset: CD45RA-negative fraction. This chain uses TRBV19 with TRBJ1-4; 10 bases line up with TRBD1. CDR3 in DNA: TGTGCCAGTAGGGACTGGACAGGGGGTGATGAAAAACTGTTTTTT. As protein: CASRDWTGGDEKLFF.